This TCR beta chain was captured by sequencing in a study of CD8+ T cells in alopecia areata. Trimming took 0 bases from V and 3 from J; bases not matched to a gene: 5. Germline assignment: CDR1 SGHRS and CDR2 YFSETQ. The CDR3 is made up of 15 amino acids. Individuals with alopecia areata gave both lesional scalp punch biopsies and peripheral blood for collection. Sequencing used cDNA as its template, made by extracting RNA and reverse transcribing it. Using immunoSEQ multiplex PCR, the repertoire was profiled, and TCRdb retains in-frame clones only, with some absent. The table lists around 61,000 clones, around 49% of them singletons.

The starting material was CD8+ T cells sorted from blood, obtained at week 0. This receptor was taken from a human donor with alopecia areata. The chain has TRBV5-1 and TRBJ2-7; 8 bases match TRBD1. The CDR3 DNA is TGCGCCAGCAGCTTGGGCGGACAGGGCATCTACGAGCAGTACTTC. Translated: CASSLGGQGIYEQYF.